Here is one TCR beta chain with its context. What it binds is not known. Germline values: CDR1 SGDLS, CDR2 YYNGEE. The V gene lost 1 base and the J gene lost 0 bases, with 17 bases spanning the gap. CDR3 size: 18 residues. One to two pinch biopsies were taken from the rectum during colonoscopy. The sample comes from a study of pediatric ulcerative colitis. Findings and limits, study-wide: Rectal repertoires separated controls, mild-moderate and acute severe colitis.

The assay was run at survey level. The method was immunoSEQ multiplex PCR; TCRdb's version includes in-frame clones alone and lacks a portion of them. Among about 36,000 clones listed, 73% were seen once. Sequencing was carried out using gut tissue. The origin of this receptor is a boy between 10 and 17 years old with moderate ulcerative colitis. V usage is TRBV9 and J usage is TRBJ2-1; the D gene is possibly TRBD2 (6 bases). The CDR3 DNA reads TGTGCCAGCAGCGTACCCGTGACTAGATGGGGCTCCTACAATGAGCAGTTCTTC. As protein: CASSVPVTRWGSYNEQFF.